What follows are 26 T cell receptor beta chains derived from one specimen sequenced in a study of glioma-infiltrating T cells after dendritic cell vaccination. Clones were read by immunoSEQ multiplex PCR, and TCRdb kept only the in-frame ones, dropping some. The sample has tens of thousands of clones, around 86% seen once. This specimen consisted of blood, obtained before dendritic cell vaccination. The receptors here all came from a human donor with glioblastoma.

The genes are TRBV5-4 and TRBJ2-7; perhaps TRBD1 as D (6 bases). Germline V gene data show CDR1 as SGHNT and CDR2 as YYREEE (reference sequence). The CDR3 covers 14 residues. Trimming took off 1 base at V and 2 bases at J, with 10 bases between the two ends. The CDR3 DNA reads TGTGCCAGCAGCTTGCAGGGGCACACCTACGAGCAGTACTTC. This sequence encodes CASSLQGHTYEQYF.

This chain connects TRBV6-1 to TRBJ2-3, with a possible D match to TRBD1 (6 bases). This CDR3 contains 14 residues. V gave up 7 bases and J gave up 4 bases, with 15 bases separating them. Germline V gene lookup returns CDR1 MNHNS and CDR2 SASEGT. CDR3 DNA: TGTGCCAGCATCGAATTCGCAGGGGCAGATACGCAGTATTTT. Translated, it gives CASIEFAGADTQYF.

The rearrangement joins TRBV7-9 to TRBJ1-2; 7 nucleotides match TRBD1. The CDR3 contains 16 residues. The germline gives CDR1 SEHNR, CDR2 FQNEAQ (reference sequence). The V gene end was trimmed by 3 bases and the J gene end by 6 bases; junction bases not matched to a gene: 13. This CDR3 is CASSFMTRQGADGYTF. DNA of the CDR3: TGTGCCAGCAGCTTCATGACAAGACAGGGTGCAGATGGCTACACCTTC.

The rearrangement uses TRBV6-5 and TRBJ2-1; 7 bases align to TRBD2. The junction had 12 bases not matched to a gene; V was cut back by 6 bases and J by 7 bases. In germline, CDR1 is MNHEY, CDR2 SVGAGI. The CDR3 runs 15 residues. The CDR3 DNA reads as TGTGCCAGCAGGAACCCGGGACTATATAGGAATGAGCAGTTCTTC. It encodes CASRNPGLYRNEQFF.

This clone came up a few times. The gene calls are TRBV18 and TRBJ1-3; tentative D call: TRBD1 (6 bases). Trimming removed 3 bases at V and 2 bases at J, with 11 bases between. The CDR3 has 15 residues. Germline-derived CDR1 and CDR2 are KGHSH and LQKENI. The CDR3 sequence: CASSPPTGAGNTIYF. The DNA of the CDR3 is TGTGCCAGCTCACCCCCGACAGGCGCTGGAAACACCATATATTTT.

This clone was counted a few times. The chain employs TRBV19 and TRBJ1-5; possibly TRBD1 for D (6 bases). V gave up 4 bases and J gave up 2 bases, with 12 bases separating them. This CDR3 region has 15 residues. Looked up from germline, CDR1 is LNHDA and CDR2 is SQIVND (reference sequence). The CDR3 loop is CASSTHGQRNQPQHF. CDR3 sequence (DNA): TGTGCCAGTAGTACCCATGGACAGCGCAATCAGCCCCAGCATTTT.

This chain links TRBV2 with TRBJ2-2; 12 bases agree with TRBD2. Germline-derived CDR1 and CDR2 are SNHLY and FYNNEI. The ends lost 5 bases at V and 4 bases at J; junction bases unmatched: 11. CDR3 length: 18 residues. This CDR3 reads CASSPLAGGPGGTGELFF. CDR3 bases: TGTGCCAGCAGTCCGCTAGCGGGGGGGCCGGGCGGCACCGGGGAGCTGTTTTTT.

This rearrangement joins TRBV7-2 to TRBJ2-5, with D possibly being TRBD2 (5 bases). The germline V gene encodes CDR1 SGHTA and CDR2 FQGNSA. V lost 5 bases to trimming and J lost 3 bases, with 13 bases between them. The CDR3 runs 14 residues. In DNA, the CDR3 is TGTGCCAGCAGCCGTACTAGTGGCGAAGAGACCCAGTACTTC. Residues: CASSRTSGEETQYF.

The CDR3 DNA is TGTGCCAGCAGGTTCTCGGGCAGGGGAGGGGGCTACACCTTC. Encoded protein: CASRFSGRGGGYTF. This chain connects TRBV5-4 to TRBJ1-2; maybe TRBD1 (6 bases). Trimming took 5 bases from V and 8 from J, leaving 19 bases between them. Germline lookup yields CDR1 SGHNT and CDR2 YYREEE (reference sequence). This CDR3 spans 14 amino acids.

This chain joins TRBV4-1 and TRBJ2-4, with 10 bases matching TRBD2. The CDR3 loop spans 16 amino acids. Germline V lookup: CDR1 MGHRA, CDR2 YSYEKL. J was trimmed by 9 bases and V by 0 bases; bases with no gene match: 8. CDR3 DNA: TGCGCCAGCAGCCAAGAGTGGAGCGGGGGGGATGGCATTCAGTACTTC. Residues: CASSQEWSGGDGIQYF.

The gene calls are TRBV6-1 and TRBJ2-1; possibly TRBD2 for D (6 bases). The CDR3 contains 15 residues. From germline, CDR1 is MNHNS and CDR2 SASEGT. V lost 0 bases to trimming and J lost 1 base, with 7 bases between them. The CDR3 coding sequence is TGTGCCAGCAGTGAAGCGGCGGGGTCCTACAATGAGCAGTTCTTC. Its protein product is CASSEAAGSYNEQFF.

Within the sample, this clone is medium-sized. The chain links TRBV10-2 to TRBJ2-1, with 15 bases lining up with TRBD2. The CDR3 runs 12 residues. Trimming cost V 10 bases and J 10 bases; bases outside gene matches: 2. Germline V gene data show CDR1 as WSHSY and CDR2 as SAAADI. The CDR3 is CAIGLAGGEQFF. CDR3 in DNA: TGCGCCATCGGACTAGCGGGGGGGGAGCAGTTCTTC.

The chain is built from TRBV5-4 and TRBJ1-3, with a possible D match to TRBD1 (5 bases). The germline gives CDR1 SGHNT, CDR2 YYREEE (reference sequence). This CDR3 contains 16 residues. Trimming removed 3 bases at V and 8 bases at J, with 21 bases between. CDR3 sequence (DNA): TGTGCCAGCAGCTGGGGCCCGACCTCTACCCGAGACACCATATATTTT. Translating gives CASSWGPTSTRDTIYF.

The CDR3 region is CASSPTSGGTDTQYF. The DNA of the CDR3 is TGTGCCAGCTCACCCACTAGCGGGGGAACAGATACGCAGTATTTT. The chain links TRBV18 to TRBJ2-3, with 11 bases fitting TRBD2. In germline, CDR1 is KGHSH, CDR2 LQKENI. The CDR3 is made up of 15 amino acids. V shed 3 bases and J 3 bases; nucleotides not matched to a gene: 2.

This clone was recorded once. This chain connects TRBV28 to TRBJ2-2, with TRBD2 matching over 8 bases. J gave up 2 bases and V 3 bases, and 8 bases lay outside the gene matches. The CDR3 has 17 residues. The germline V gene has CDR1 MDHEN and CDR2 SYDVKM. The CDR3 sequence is CASSFAFRGGNTGELFF. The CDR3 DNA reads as TGTGCCAGCAGTTTCGCTTTCCGGGGGGGCAACACCGGGGAGCTGTTTTTT.

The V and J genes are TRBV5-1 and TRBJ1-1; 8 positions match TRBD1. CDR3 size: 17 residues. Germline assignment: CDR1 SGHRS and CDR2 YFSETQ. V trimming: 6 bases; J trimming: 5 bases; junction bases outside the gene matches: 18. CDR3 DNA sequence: TGCGCCAGCAACCGCCAAAGCCCTAACAGGGGGGGAACTGAAGCTTTCTTT. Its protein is CASNRQSPNRGGTEAFF.

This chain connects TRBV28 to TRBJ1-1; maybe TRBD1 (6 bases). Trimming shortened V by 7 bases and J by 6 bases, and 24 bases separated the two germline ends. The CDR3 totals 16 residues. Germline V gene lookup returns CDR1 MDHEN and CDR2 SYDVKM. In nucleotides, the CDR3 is TGTGCCAGCATACCAGGGGATTCCCGTCTTAGGGCTGAAGCTTTCTTT. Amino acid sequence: CASIPGDSRLRAEAFF.

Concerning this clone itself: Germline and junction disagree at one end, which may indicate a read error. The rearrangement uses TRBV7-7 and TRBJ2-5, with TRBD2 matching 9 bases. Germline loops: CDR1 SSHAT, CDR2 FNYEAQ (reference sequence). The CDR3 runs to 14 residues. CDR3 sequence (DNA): TGTGCTAGCAGCGCACAAACTAGCGGGGAGACCCAGTACTTC. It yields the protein CASSAQTSGETQYF.

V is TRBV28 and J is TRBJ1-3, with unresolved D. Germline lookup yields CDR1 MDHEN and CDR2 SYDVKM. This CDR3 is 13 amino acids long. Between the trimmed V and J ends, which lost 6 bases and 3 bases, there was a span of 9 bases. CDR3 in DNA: TGTGCCAGCAGACTTACCGGTGGAAACACCATATATTTT. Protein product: CASRLTGGNTIYF. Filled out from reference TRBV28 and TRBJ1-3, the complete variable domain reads DVKVTQSSRYLVKRTGEKVFLECVQDMDHENMFWYRQDPGLGLRLIYFSYDVKMKEKGDIPEGYSVSREKKERFSLILESASTNQTSMYLCASRLTGGNTIYFGEGSWLTVV.

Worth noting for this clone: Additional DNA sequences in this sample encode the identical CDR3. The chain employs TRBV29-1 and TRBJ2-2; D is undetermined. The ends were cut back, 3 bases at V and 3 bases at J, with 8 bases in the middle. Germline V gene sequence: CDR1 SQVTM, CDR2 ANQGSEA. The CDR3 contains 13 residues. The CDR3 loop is CSVDSGYTGELFF. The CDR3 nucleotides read TGCAGCGTTGACTCAGGCTACACCGGGGAGCTGTTTTTT.

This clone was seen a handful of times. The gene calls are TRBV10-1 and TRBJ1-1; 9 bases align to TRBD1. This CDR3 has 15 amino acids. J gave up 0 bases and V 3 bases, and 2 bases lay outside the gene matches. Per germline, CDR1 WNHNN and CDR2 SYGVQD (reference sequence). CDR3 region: CASSEGTGMNTEAFF. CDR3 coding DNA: TGCGCCAGCAGTGAAGGGACAGGGATGAACACTGAAGCTTTCTTT.

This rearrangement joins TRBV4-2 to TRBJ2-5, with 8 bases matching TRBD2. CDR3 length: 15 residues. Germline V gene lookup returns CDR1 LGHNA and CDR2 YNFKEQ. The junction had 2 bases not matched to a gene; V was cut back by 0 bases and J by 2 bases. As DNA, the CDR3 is TGTGCCAGCAGCCAAGATCGCGGGGGGCAAGAGACCCAGTACTTC. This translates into CASSQDRGGQETQYF.

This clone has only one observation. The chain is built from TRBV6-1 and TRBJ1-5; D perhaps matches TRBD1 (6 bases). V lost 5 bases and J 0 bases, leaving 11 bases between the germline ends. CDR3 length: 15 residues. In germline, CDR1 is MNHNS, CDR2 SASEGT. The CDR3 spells CASSLDSYSNQPQHF. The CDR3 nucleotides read TGTGCCAGCAGTTTGGACAGTTATAGCAATCAGCCCCAGCATTTT.

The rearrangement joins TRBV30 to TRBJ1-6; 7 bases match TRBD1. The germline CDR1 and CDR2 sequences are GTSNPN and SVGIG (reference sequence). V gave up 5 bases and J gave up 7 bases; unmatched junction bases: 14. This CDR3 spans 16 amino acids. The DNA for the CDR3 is TGTGCCTGGGGGGGTGGAGGGGGCGTTATGAATTCACCCCTCCACTTT. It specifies CAWGGGGGVMNSPLHF.

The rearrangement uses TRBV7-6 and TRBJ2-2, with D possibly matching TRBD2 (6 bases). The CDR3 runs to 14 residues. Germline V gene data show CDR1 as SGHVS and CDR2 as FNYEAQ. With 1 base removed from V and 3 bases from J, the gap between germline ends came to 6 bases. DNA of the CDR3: TGTGCCAGCAGCTTAGGGGGGGACACCGGGGAGCTGTTTTTT. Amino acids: CASSLGGDTGELFF.

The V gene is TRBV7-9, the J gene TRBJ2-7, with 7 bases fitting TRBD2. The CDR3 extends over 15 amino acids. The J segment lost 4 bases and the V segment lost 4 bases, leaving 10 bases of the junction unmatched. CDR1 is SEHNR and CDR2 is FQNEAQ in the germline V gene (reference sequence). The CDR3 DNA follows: TGTGCCAGCAGCTCCTCGGGACTCGGGGGGTACGAGCAGTACTTC. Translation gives CASSSSGLGGYEQYF.